What follows are 30 T cell receptor beta chains derived from one specimen sequenced in a study of OX40 agonist ivuxolimab in advanced cancers. Generated by immunoSEQ multiplex PCR, the TCRdb table keeps only in-frame clones and is missing some. The table has about 25,000 clones, approximately 86% seen once. Sequences were derived from CD4+ or CD8+ T cells sorted from blood, sampled in a trial of the OX40 agonist ivuxolimab. The receptors derive from an adult with an advanced solid tumor such as melanoma, head and neck, liver or kidney cancer.

The genes are TRBV7-9 and TRBJ1-6; D possibly corresponds to TRBD1 (5 bases). The CDR3 loop spans 16 amino acids. Germline V gene data show CDR1 as SEHNR and CDR2 as FQNEAQ (reference sequence). V was cut by 6 bases and J by 7 bases, with 19 bases left in between. In nucleotides, the CDR3 is TGTGCCAGCAGGTCTATTCTCGGAGGGGACAATTCACCCCTCCACTTT. It is translated as CASRSILGGDNSPLHF. The variable domain in full, with the rest retrieved from reference TRBV7-9 and TRBJ1-6, is DTGVSQNPRHKITKRGQNVTFRCDPISEHNRLYWYRQTLGQGPEFLTYFQNEAQLEKSRLLSDRFSAERPKGSFSTLEIQRTEQGDSAMYLCASRSILGGDNSPLHFGNGTRLTVT.

A few counts support this clone. The V call is TRBV9, the J call TRBJ2-1; D not certain. V was pared by 3 bases and J by 1 base, with 11 bases between. The length of the CDR3 is 15 residues. Germline V gene data show CDR1 as SGDLS and CDR2 as YYNGEE. The CDR3 DNA is TGTGCCAGCAGCGCCTCTAGTTTATCCTACAATGAGCAGTTCTTC. As protein: CASSASSLSYNEQFF.

The chain has TRBV10-3 and TRBJ2-7, with 13 bases fitting TRBD2. Per germline, CDR1 ENHRY and CDR2 SYGVKD. The trim removed 7 bases at V and 7 bases at J, leaving 13 bases unmatched. The length of the CDR3 is 16 residues. Here the CDR3 reads CAIKTTSGRSPEEQYF. The CDR3 DNA sequence: TGTGCCATCAAGACGACTAGCGGGAGGTCTCCTGAAGAGCAGTACTTC.

The V gene is TRBV7-9, the J gene TRBJ2-1; perhaps D is TRBD1 or TRBD2 (6 bases each). Trimming removed 5 bases from V and 7 bases from J, with 15 bases in between. Looked up from germline, CDR1 is SEHNR and CDR2 is FQNEAQ (reference sequence). The CDR3 spans 14 residues. CDR3 bases: TGTGCCAGCAGCCTGGGGGGCCCCCGTAATGAGCAGTTCTTC. Translating it yields CASSLGGPRNEQFF.

The chain combines TRBV27 with TRBJ1-1; D ambiguous. Germline V gene data show CDR1 as MNHEY and CDR2 as SMNVEV (reference sequence). The CDR3 covers 13 residues. V shed 8 bases and J shed 3 bases, with 13 bases lying between them. This chain's CDR3 is CASHTNSHTEAFF. DNA of the CDR3: TGTGCCAGCCACACTAACAGCCACACTGAAGCTTTCTTT.

The rearrangement uses TRBV2 and TRBJ1-4, with D unresolved. Germline V CDR1 and CDR2: SNHLY, FYNNEI. Trimming removed 7 bases from V and 8 bases from J, with 20 bases in between. There are 15 residues in the CDR3. The CDR3 here is CASISKRSRMEKLFF. CDR3 DNA: TGTGCCAGCATTTCAAAACGAAGCCGGATGGAAAAACTGTTTTTT.

For the CDR3, the DNA is TGTGCCAGCAGCTTAGCGCCACAGACCTACGAGCAGTACTTC. Translated: CASSLAPQTYEQYF. The chain couples TRBV11-2 to TRBJ2-7; D gene ambiguous. The CDR3 runs to 14 residues. CDR1 and CDR2 (germline): SGHAT, FQNNGV. The germline V and J ends were trimmed by 1 base and 2 bases, with 9 bases remaining between them.

The genes are TRBV9 and TRBJ2-1, with D tentatively TRBD1 (6 bases). The CDR3 consists of 14 residues. Germline CDR1 is SGDLS and CDR2 is YYNGEE. Trimming removed 4 bases at V and 3 bases at J, with 11 bases between. The CDR3 DNA reads as TGTGCCAGCAGCCCACAGGGTAACTACAATGAGCAGTTCTTC. This gives the protein CASSPQGNYNEQFF.

The chain carries TRBV7-3 and TRBJ1-1, with 7 bases aligning to TRBD1. CDR3 size: 15 residues. Germline CDR1 is SGHTA and CDR2 is FQGTGA. V trimming: 5 bases; J trimming: 5 bases; junction bases outside the gene matches: 11. CDR3 DNA sequence: TGTGCCAGCAGCCCAGTGCCGACAGGGTATACTGAAGCTTTCTTT. It codes for CASSPVPTGYTEAFF.

The rearrangement links TRBV28 to TRBJ1-2; D call uncertain. The CDR3 has 11 residues. Germline V CDR1 and CDR2: MDHEN, SYDVKM. The V gene lost 6 bases and the J gene lost 3 bases, with 5 bases spanning the gap. CDR3 nucleotide sequence: TGTGCCAGCAGGGCATACTATGGCTACACCTTC. As protein: CASRAYYGYTF.

On this clone: In the same sample, other DNA sequences code for this CDR3. J is TRBJ1-1 and V is TRBV5-4; no clear D gene. The CDR3 consists of 13 residues. Germline CDR1 SGHNT, CDR2 YYREEE (reference sequence). V was pared by 4 bases and J by 5 bases, with 12 bases between. The CDR3 sequence: CASSPTRGTEAFF. The DNA for the CDR3 is TGTGCCAGCAGCCCTACGCGGGGAACTGAAGCTTTCTTT.

This clone was observed a few times. V and J are TRBV7-9 and TRBJ1-1, with D unclear. Deletions cut 3 bases from V and 1 base from J, with 3 bases between. This CDR3 has 12 residues. Germline values: CDR1 SEHNR, CDR2 FQNEAQ (reference sequence). This CDR3 reads CASSFGNTEAFF. The CDR3 region has the DNA TGTGCCAGCAGCTTTGGGAACACTGAAGCTTTCTTT.

About this clone: The sample has other DNA sequences that encode this CDR3 too. V usage is TRBV27 and J usage is TRBJ2-7, with 11 bases identical to TRBD2. The CDR3 totals 17 residues. CDR1 is MNHEY and CDR2 is SMNVEV in the germline V gene (reference sequence). Trimming removed 6 bases from V and 5 bases from J; junction bases left unmatched: 15. The CDR3 DNA reads as TGTGCCAGCAGCTTACGGGGACTAGCGGAGATCCCCCACGAGCAGTACTTC. Translated: CASSLRGLAEIPHEQYF.

This clone is categorized as medium-sized. This rearrangement joins TRBV28 to TRBJ2-1; a possible D gene is TRBD2 (6 bases). This CDR3 is built from 17 residues. Germline V CDR1 and CDR2: MDHEN, SYDVKM. Trimming removed 4 bases at V and 2 bases at J, with 18 bases between. DNA of the CDR3: TGTGCCAGCAGTTCCACCCTTGGGGGGTTAACCTACAATGAGCAGTTCTTC. As protein: CASSSTLGGLTYNEQFF.

The chain couples TRBV13 to TRBJ1-4, with D unresolved. CDR1 is PRHDT, CDR2 FYEKMQ, per germline (reference sequence). The length of the CDR3 is 16 residues. Trimming pared 6 bases from V and 0 bases from J, leaving 14 bases between. This chain's CDR3 is CASSMRTLATNEKLFF. CDR3 nucleotide sequence: TGTGCCAGCAGTATGCGGACGTTAGCAACTAATGAAAAACTGTTTTTT.

This rearrangement joins TRBV5-6 to TRBJ1-1; D not resolved. This CDR3 spans 13 amino acids. Trimming pared 4 bases from V and 4 bases from J, leaving 11 bases between. In germline, CDR1 is SGHDT, CDR2 YYEEEE. In DNA form, the CDR3 reads TGTGCCAGCAGCCCAACACGGGGCACTGAAGCTTTCTTT. Protein sequence: CASSPTRGTEAFF.

The J gene is TRBJ2-7, the V gene TRBV6-5; 9 bases align to TRBD1. From germline, CDR1 is MNHEY and CDR2 SVGAGI. The CDR3 is 13 residues long. Losses at the gene ends were 7 bases for V and 4 bases for J; bases not matched to a gene: 5. In nucleotides, the CDR3 is TGTGCCAGCAATCCCGGGACAGGGTACGAGCAGTACTTC. Amino acids: CASNPGTGYEQYF.

This rearrangement joins TRBV7-2 to TRBJ1-6; D perhaps matches TRBD1 (6 bases). Trimming left V 5 bases short and J 9 bases short, with 17 bases between. The germline gives CDR1 SGHTA, CDR2 FQGNSA. The CDR3 spans 15 residues. CDR3 in amino acids: CASSPPGARRSPLHF. DNA of the CDR3: TGTGCCAGCAGCCCGCCGGGGGCGCGTCGTTCACCCCTCCACTTT.

This clone was counted once. The J gene is TRBJ2-3, the V gene TRBV12-5; 8 bases line up with TRBD1. The CDR3 has 14 residues. Trimming at V came to 10 bases and at J to 0 bases, leaving 6 bases not matched to a gene. Germline V lookup: CDR1 LGHNT, CDR2 FRNRAP. The CDR3 protein is CATQGDFSTDTQYF. DNA of the CDR3: TGTGCTACACAGGGGGATTTTAGCACAGATACGCAGTATTTT.

The chain couples TRBV4-3 to TRBJ1-2; TRBD1 aligns across 8 bases. Germline V lookup: CDR1 LGHNA, CDR2 YSLEER. Trimming at V came to 4 bases and at J to 4 bases, leaving 5 bases not matched to a gene. The CDR3 consists of 14 residues. CDR3 residues: CASSLDRGSYGYTF. Here the CDR3 DNA reads TGCGCCAGCAGCCTCGACAGGGGAAGCTATGGCTACACCTTC.

The count of this clone is one. The chain uses TRBV5-1 and TRBJ2-1, with TRBD2 as a possible D gene (7 bases). The V end was cut by 6 bases, the J end by 5 bases, with 12 bases between. The CDR3 length is 13 residues. Germline CDR1 is SGHRS and CDR2 is YFSETQ. CDR3 bases: TGCGCCAGCAATGGCGGGGGCCACAATGAGCAGTTCTTC. Residues: CASNGGGHNEQFF.

The rearrangement uses TRBV2 and TRBJ1-2; D is undetermined. This CDR3 region has 10 residues. V lost 8 bases to trimming and J lost 7 bases, with 8 bases between them. The germline gives CDR1 SNHLY, CDR2 FYNNEI. Here the CDR3 DNA reads TGTGCCAGCTTGGGAATTGGCTACACCTTC. Protein sequence: CASLGIGYTF. The entire variable domain, with the rest obtained from reference TRBV2 and TRBJ1-2, is as follows: EPEVTQTPSHQVTQMGQEVILRCVPISNHLYFYWYRQILGQKVEFLVSFYNNEISEKSEIFDDQFSVERPDGSNFTLKIRSTKLEDSAMYFCASLGIGYTFGSGTRLTVV.

The genes are TRBV6-1 and TRBJ2-7; 9 bases are shared with TRBD1. With V trimmed by 10 bases and J by 2 bases, 12 bases remained unmatched. The CDR3 runs to 15 residues. Germline V gene lookup returns CDR1 MNHNS and CDR2 SASEGT. The CDR3 sequence is CATKKIQGATYEQYF. The CDR3 nucleotides are TGTGCCACCAAAAAAATACAGGGGGCTACCTACGAGCAGTACTTC.

This clone was counted only a few times. This chain uses TRBV30 with TRBJ2-2; the D is unclear. V lost 3 bases and J 5 bases, leaving 13 bases between the germline ends. The germline V gene encodes CDR1 GTSNPN and CDR2 SVGIG (reference sequence). This CDR3 is built from 14 residues. The CDR3 nucleotides read TGTGCCTGGAGGGGTAGATTTAGGACCGGGGAGCTGTTTTTT. The encoded protein is CAWRGRFRTGELFF.

This chain connects TRBV7-9 to TRBJ2-7; D unresolved. CDR1 and CDR2 (germline): SEHNR, FQNEAQ (reference sequence). The V and J ends lost 6 bases and 2 bases respectively, with 8 bases between them. The CDR3 has 12 amino acids. CDR3 region: CASRDLTYEQYF. DNA for the CDR3: TGTGCCAGCAGGGACCTAACCTACGAGCAGTACTTC.

The chain couples TRBV7-8 to TRBJ2-1, with unresolved D. The CDR3 runs to 14 residues. Per the germline V gene, CDR1 is SGHVS and CDR2 is FQNEAQ. Trimming cost V 2 bases and J 3 bases, with 8 bases left between them. DNA of the CDR3: TGTGCCAGCAGCTTATTTCCGGGCTACAATGAGCAGTTCTTC. It yields the protein CASSLFPGYNEQFF.

Here the CDR3 reads CASSLPDPWNEQFF. DNA for the CDR3: TGTGCCAGCAGTCTTCCGGACCCCTGGAATGAGCAGTTCTTC. The gene calls are TRBV9 and TRBJ2-1; D unresolved. The CDR3 extends over 14 amino acids. Trimming shortened V by 5 bases and J by 7 bases, and 16 bases separated the two germline ends. Germline CDR1 SGDLS, CDR2 YYNGEE.

The rearrangement joins TRBV9 to TRBJ2-7, with 8 positions matching TRBD1. The V segment lost 0 bases and the J segment 3 bases; nucleotides outside the gene matches: 5. The CDR3 length is 15 residues. Germline assignment: CDR1 SGDLS and CDR2 YYNGEE. The CDR3 sequence is CASSVASGQVYEQYF. The DNA for the CDR3 is TGTGCCAGCAGCGTAGCGTCGGGACAGGTCTACGAGCAGTACTTC.

The chain is built from TRBV10-3 and TRBJ2-7, with D hard to call. With 3 bases removed from V and 3 bases from J, the gap between germline ends came to 6 bases. Germline loops: CDR1 ENHRY, CDR2 SYGVKD. The CDR3 is 12 residues long. This CDR3 is CAISEVVYEQYF. CDR3 bases: TGTGCCATCAGTGAAGTGGTCTACGAGCAGTACTTC.

The V and J genes are TRBV19 and TRBJ2-5; a possible D gene is TRBD1 (5 bases). The CDR3 spans 14 residues. The V gene lost 4 bases and the J gene lost 5 bases, with 14 bases spanning the gap. Looked up from germline, CDR1 is LNHDA and CDR2 is SQIVND (reference sequence). The CDR3 reads CASSRGQGWETQYF. The CDR3 nucleotides read TGTGCCAGTAGTAGGGGCCAAGGGTGGGAGACCCAGTACTTC.